The 3 T cell receptor beta chains below all came from one sample that was sequenced in a study of cytomegalovirus exposure and HLA in healthy donors. The data were produced by immunoSEQ multiplex PCR, yet TCRdb's version contains in-frame clones alone and is incomplete. The table lists 150,000 to 200,000 clones, 84% of them singletons, with around 9.6% in the top ten. What was sequenced was PBMCs. These receptors all come from a man between 25 and 39 years old in good health and CMV-seropositive.

CDR3 region: CASSYSGGGTFEQFF. DNA for the CDR3: TGTGCCAGCAGTTACTCGGGCGGGGGAACCTTTGAGCAGTTCTTC. V is TRBV6-5 and J is TRBJ2-1; 7 nucleotides match TRBD2. This CDR3 comprises 15 residues. Germline CDR1 and CDR2: MNHEY and SVGAGI. V trimming: 0 bases; J trimming: 9 bases; junction bases outside the gene matches: 8.

This clone appeared a single time. This rearrangement joins TRBV27 to TRBJ2-1; D uncertain. The germline CDR1 and CDR2 sequences are MNHEY and SMNVEV (reference sequence). This CDR3 is 13 amino acids long. The ends were cut back, 2 bases at V and 7 bases at J, with 9 bases in the middle. The CDR3 region has the DNA TGTGCCAGCAGTTTAGGGCCTCTTAATGAGCAGTTCTTC. It translates to CASSLGPLNEQFF.

This clone has just a few counts. The chain uses TRBV29-1 and TRBJ1-2, with 12 nucleotides matching TRBD1. This CDR3 contains 14 residues. The junction had 7 bases not matched to a gene; V was cut back by 3 bases and J by 8 bases. From germline, CDR1 is SQVTM and CDR2 ANQGSEA. CDR3 DNA sequence: TGCAGCGTTGACGCGGGACAGGGGGCATTCGGCTACACCTTC. Translation: CSVDAGQGAFGYTF. Complete variable domain (other parts from reference TRBV29-1 and TRBJ1-2): SAVISQKPSRDICQRGTSLTIQCQVDSQVTMMFWYRQQPGQSLTLIATANQGSEATYESGFVIDKFPISRPNLTFSTLTVSNMSPEDSSIYLCSVDAGQGAFGYTFGSGTRLTVV.